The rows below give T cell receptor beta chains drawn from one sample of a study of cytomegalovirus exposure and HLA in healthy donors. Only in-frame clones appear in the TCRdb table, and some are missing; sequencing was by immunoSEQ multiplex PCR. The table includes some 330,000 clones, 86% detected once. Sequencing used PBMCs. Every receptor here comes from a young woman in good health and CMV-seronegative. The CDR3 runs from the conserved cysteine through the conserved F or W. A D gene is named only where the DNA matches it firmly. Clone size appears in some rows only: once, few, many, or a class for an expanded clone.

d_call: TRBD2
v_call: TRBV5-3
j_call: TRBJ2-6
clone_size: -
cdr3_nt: TGTGCCAGAAGCTTGGTTCGACTAGCGGGTAGCTCTGGGGCCAACGTCCTGACTTTC
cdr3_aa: CARSLVRLAGSSGANVLTF

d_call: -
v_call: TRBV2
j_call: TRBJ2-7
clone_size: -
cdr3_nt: TGTGCCAGCAGTAAAACAGGTGCCCCGGAGCAGTACTTC
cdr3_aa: CASSKTGAPEQYF

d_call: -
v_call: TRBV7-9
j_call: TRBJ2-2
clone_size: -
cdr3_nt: TGTGCCAGCAGCTTACTCGCTAGCGCTACCGGGGAGCTGTTTTTT
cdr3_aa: CASSLLASATGELFF

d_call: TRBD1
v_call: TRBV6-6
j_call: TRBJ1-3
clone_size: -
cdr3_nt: TGTGCCAGCAGTTACTCGGACAGGGCAGGGAACACCATATATTTT
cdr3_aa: CASSYSDRAGNTIYF

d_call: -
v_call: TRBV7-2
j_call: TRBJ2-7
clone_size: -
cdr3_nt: TGTGCCAGCAGAGGGGGCTCCTACGAGCAGTACTTC
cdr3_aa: CASRGGSYEQYF

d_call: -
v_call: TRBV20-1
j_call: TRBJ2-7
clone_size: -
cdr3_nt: TGCAGGGTGGCAGGCTACGAGCAGTACTTC
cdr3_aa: CRVAGYEQYF

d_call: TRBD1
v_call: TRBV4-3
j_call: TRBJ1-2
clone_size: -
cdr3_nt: TGCGCCAGCAGCCAAGAGCGGGGACAGGGGAACTATGGCTACACCTTC
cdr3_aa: CASSQERGQGNYGYTF

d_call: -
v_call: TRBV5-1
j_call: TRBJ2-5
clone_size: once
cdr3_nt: TGCGCCAGCAGCTTAATGGACAGTCAAGAGACCCAGTACTTC
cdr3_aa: CASSLMDSQETQYF

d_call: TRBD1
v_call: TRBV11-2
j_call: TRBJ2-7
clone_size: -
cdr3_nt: TGTGCCAGCAGCCCCACCGGGACAGCTCTAGGCGAGCAGTACTTC
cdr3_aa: CASSPTGTALGEQYF

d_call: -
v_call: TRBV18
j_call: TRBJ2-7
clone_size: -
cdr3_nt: TGTGCCAGCTCATTAAAGGCAGGCTACGAGCAGTACTTC
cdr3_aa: CASSLKAGYEQYF

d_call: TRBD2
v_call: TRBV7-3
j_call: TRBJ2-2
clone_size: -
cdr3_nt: TGTGCCAGCAGCTCCACTAGCGGCACCGGGGAGCTGTTTTTT
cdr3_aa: CASSSTSGTGELFF

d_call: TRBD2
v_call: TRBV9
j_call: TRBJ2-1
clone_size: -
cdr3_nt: TGTGCCAGCAGCGTAGGAAGGGGTGACGGGGTACTAGCGGGAGTCAATGAGCAGTTCTTC
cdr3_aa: CASSVGRGDGVLAGVNEQFF

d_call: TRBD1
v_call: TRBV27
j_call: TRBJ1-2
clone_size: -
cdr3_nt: TGTGCCAGCAGTCGGACAGGGGAGACCTATGGCTACACCTTC
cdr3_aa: CASSRTGETYGYTF

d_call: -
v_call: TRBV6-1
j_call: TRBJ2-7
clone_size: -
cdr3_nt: TGTGCCAGCAGTGAAGGTGTCGGTCTCTCCTACGAGCAGTACTTC
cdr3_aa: CASSEGVGLSYEQYF

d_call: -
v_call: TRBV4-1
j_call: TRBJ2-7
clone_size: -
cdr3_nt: TGCGCCAGCAGCCAGCCGACAGGCCGCTTCTACGAGCAGTACTTC
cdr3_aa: CASSQPTGRFYEQYF

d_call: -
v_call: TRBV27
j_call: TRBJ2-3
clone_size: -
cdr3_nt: TGTGCCAGCTCAAACCTCGGGGGCACAGATACGCAGTATTTT
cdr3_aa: CASSNLGGTDTQYF

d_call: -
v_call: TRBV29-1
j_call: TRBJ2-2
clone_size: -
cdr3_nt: TGCAGCGTTGGGCAGAGCGACACCGGGGAGCTGTTTTTT
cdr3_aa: CSVGQSDTGELFF

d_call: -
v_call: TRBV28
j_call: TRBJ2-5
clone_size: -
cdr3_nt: TGTGCCAGCAGCCGGGGTAGCCGTCCGGAGACCCAGTACTTC
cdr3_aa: CASSRGSRPETQYF

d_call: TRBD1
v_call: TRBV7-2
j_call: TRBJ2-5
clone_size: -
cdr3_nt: TGTGCCAGCAGCAGGACGGGGACAGTCCAAGAGACCCAGTACTTC
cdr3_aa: CASSRTGTVQETQYF

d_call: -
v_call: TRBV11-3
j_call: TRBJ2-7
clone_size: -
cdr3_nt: TGTGCCAGCAGCCCGTCCGGGGCCTACGAGCAGTACTTC
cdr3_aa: CASSPSGAYEQYF

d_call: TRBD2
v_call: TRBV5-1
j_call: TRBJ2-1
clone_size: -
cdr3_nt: TGCGCCAGCAGGGAACTCGGGACTAGCGGCAATGAGCAGTTCTTC
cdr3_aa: CASRELGTSGNEQFF

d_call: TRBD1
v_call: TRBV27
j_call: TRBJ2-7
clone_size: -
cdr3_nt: TGTGCCAGCAGTCCGGACAGGGGCAGCGCCTACGAGCAGTACTTC
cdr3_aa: CASSPDRGSAYEQYF

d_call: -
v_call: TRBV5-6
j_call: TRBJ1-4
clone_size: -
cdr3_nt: TGTGCCAGCAGCTTCAAGGGCAGGGCGTCGGGCGAAAAACTGTTTTTT
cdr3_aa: CASSFKGRASGEKLFF

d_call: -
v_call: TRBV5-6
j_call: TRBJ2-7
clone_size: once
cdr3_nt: TGTGCCACCTCAGGGGATTCCTACGAGCAGTACTTC
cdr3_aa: CATSGDSYEQYF

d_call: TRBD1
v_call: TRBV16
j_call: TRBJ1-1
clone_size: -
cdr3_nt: TGTGCCAGCAGCCAACCTGGACAGGCGAGAGCTTTCTTT
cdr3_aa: CASSQPGQARAFF

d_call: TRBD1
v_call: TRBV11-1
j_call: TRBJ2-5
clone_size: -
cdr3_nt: TGTGCCAGCAGCTTAAGGGACAGGTCTCCGCGGGAGACCCAGTACTTC
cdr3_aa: CASSLRDRSPRETQYF

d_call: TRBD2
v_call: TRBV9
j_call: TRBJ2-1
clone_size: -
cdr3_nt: TGTGCCAGCAGCGTAGGTACTAGCGGGTACAATGAGCAGTTCTTC
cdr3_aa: CASSVGTSGYNEQFF

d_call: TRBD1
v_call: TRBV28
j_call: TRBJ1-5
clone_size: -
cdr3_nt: TGTGCCAGCACCCAAGGGACAGGGTGGCAGCCCCAGCATTTT
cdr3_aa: CASTQGTGWQPQHF

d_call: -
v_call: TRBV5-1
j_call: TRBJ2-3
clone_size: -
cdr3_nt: TGCGCCAGCAGATTGGCGGTGAGTTCTGTTGTGGATACGCAGTATTTT
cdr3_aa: CASRLAVSSVVDTQYF

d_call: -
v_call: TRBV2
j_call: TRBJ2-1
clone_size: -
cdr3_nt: TGTGCCAGCAGTTCGGACTGGCCGTCGCGGTTCTTC
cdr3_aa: CASSSDWPSRFF

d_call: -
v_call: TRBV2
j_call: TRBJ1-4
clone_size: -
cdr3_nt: TGTGCCAGCAGTGACCACAGGTTTAATGAAAAACTGTTTTTT
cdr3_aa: CASSDHRFNEKLFF

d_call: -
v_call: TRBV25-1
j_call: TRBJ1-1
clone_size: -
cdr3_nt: TGTGCCAGCCGCAAGTTTGGCGGGGACAACACTGAAGCTTTCTTT
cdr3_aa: CASRKFGGDNTEAFF

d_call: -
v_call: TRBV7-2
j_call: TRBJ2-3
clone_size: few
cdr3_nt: TGTGCCAGCAGCTTAGTGTACTGGGAGACAGATACGCAGTATTTT
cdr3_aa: CASSLVYWETDTQYF

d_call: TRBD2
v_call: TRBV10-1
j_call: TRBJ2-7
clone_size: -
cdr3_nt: TGCGCCAGCAGTGTCGGGAGGTTTGCGAACGAGCAGTACTTC
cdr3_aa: CASSVGRFANEQYF

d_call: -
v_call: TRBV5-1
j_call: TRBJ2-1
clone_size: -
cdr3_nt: TGCGCCACCTCCGAGCAGGACTACAATGAGCAGTTCTTC
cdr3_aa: CATSEQDYNEQFF

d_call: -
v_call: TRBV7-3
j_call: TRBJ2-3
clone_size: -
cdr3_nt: TGTGCCAGCAGCTTAAACCCTGGGACTAGCACAGATACGCAGTATTTT
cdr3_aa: CASSLNPGTSTDTQYF

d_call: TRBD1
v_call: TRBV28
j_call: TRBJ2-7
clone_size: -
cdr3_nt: TGTGCCAGCAGTTTAGGAACAGGGGACGAGCAGTACTTC
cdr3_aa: CASSLGTGDEQYF

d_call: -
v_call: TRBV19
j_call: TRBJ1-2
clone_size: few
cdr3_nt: TGTGCCAGTAGTCCAGGCGGGGGACGGTCCTCCGCAAACTATGGCTACACCTTC
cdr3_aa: CASSPGGGRSSANYGYTF

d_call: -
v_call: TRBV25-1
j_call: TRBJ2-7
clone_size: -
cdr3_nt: TGTGCCAGCAGTGAACACGGGAGCTCCTACGAGCAGTACTTC
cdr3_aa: CASSEHGSSYEQYF

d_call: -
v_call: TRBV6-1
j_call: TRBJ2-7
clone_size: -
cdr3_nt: TGTGCCAGCAGTGCGGGGGGCGGCGGAGCCTACGAGCAGTACTTC
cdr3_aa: CASSAGGGGAYEQYF

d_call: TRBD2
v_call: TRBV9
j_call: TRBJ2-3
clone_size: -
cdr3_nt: TGTGCCAGCAGCGAACTGCCCCCTGGGAGGGAGAGCCCAGATACGCAGTATTTT
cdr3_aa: CASSELPPGRESPDTQYF

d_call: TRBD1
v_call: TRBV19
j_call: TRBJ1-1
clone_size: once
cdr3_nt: TGTGCCAGTCTCACCACACAGGGGGCGGCGGGTGAAGCTTTCTTT
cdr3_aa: CASLTTQGAAGEAFF

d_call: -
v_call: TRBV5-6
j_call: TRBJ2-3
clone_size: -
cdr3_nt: TGTGCCAGCAGCAGAACTAGCACAGATACGCAGTATTTT
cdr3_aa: CASSRTSTDTQYF

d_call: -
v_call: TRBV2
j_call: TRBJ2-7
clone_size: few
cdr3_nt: TGTGCCAGCATCCGCAGCTCCTACGAGCAGTACTTC
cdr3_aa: CASIRSSYEQYF

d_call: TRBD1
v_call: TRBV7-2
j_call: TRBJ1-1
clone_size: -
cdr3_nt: TGTGCCAGCAGACTCACAGGGGGCGGAAGCACTGAAGCTTTCTTT
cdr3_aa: CASRLTGGGSTEAFF

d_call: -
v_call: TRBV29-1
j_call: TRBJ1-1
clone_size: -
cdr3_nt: TGCAGGGCGGGGGCTCCGAACACTGAAGCTTTCTTT
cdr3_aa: CRAGAPNTEAFF

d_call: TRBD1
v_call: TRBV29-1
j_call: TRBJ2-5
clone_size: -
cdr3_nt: TGCAGCGTTGATAGGACAGGGGGCAGGGAGACCCAGTACTTC
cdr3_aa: CSVDRTGGRETQYF

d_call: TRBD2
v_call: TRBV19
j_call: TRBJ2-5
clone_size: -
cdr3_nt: TGTGCCAGTAGTGCGGGACTAGCGGGAAAAGAGACCCAGTACTTC
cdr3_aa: CASSAGLAGKETQYF

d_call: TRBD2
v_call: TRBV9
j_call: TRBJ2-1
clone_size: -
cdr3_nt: TGTGCCAGCAGCGTAGGGGAGACTAGCCCTGGGGAGCAGTTCTTC
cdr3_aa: CASSVGETSPGEQFF

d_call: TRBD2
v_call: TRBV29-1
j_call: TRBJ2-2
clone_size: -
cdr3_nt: TGCAGCGTAGACAACCGCCTAGCGGGAGGCGGGACCGGGGAGCTGTTTTTT
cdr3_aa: CSVDNRLAGGGTGELFF

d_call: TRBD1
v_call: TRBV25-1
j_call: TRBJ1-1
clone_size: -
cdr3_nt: TGTGCCAGCAGTGTCTTATCGAGGGGGCGCAGGGCTGAAGCTTTCTTT
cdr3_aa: CASSVLSRGRRAEAFF

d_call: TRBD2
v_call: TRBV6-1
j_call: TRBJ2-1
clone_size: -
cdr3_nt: TGTGCCAGCAGCACGATAACTAGCGGGAGTAGTGAGCAGTTCTTC
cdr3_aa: CASSTITSGSSEQFF

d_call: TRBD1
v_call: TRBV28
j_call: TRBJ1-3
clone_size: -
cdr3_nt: TGTGCCAGCTATACGGACAGGAACTCTGGAAACACCATATATTTT
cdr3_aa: CASYTDRNSGNTIYF